These 28 T cell receptor beta chains share one sample of origin, sequenced in a study of blood T cell repertoires in COVID-19. Using immunoSEQ multiplex PCR, the repertoire was profiled, and TCRdb retains in-frame clones only, with some absent. The table lists approximately 260,000 clones, roughly 81% of them singletons, with just over 6.5% in the top ten. The sequencing sample was made of PBMCs or T cells enriched from blood (not recorded which). The source of these receptors is a woman between 45 and 65 years old who had been exposed to COVID-19.

As regards this clone: Different DNA sequences within this sample yield the same CDR3. The chain recombines TRBV4-3 with TRBJ1-1; D possibly corresponds to TRBD1 (5 bases). This CDR3 spans 13 amino acids. The germline V gene encodes CDR1 LGHNA and CDR2 YSLEER. Trimming took off 0 bases at V and 4 bases at J, with 6 bases between the two ends. CDR3 coding DNA: TGCGCCAGCAGCCAAGACGGGGGCACTGAAGCTTTCTTT. The encoded protein is CASSQDGGTEAFF.

The chain employs TRBV19 and TRBJ1-4, with 7 bases aligning to TRBD1. The length of the CDR3 is 15 residues. Germline CDR1 is LNHDA and CDR2 is SQIVND (reference sequence). V lost 2 bases to trimming and J lost 5 bases; unmatched junction nucleotides: 5. For the CDR3, the DNA is TGTGCCAGTAGTATATCAACGGACAGGAATGAAAAACTGTTTTTT. It encodes CASSISTDRNEKLFF.

This clone has just a few counts. The chain links TRBV11-2 to TRBJ2-1; 11 nucleotides align to TRBD2. The V and J ends lost 4 bases and 9 bases, in that order; junction bases with no gene match: 11. This CDR3 contains 16 residues. In germline, CDR1 is SGHAT, CDR2 FQNNGV. The CDR3 reads CASSWIAGGHIVEQFF. The CDR3 bases are TGTGCCAGCAGCTGGATAGCGGGGGGGCATATAGTTGAGCAGTTCTTC.

The chain couples TRBV6-4 to TRBJ1-1; D ambiguous. Trimming cost V 4 bases and J 0 bases, with 6 bases left between them. This CDR3 region has 13 residues. Per the germline V gene, CDR1 is MRHNA and CDR2 is SNTAGT. The CDR3 DNA reads as TGTGCCAGCAGTGTCGCGGTGAACACTGAAGCTTTCTTT. It translates to CASSVAVNTEAFF.

The gene calls are TRBV5-6 and TRBJ1-1; 7 bases agree with TRBD1. CDR1 SGHDT and CDR2 YYEEEE come from the germline V gene. The V segment lost 4 bases and the J segment 3 bases; nucleotides outside the gene matches: 9. This CDR3 has 15 amino acids. The CDR3 loop is CASSPNRGLHTEAFF. The CDR3 region has the DNA TGTGCCAGCAGCCCAAACAGGGGTCTGCACACTGAAGCTTTCTTT.

J is TRBJ2-1 and V is TRBV24-1, with a possible D match to TRBD2 (6 bases). Germline CDR1 and CDR2: KGHDR and SFDVKD. The CDR3 has 15 residues. V lost 9 bases, J lost 6 bases, and 20 bases lay in between. CDR3 amino acids: CATRSRDSSINEQFF. As DNA, the CDR3 is TGTGCCACCCGCTCCCGGGACTCGTCGATCAATGAGCAGTTCTTC.

The genes are TRBV10-3 and TRBJ1-2, with TRBD1 identical over 8 bases. The trim removed 5 bases at V and 6 bases at J, leaving 8 bases unmatched. This CDR3 contains 14 residues. Germline values: CDR1 ENHRY, CDR2 SYGVKD. In DNA form, the CDR3 reads TGTGCCATCAGTTTACCGACAGGGGTTGATGGCTACACCTTC. It yields the protein CAISLPTGVDGYTF.

The chain uses TRBV5-1 and TRBJ2-7; 10 positions match TRBD2. The CDR3 is 13 amino acids. Trimming took 4 bases from V and 4 from J; bases not matched to a gene: 2. Per the germline V gene, CDR1 is SGHRS and CDR2 is YFSETQ. The CDR3 reads CASSKRGGYEQYF. CDR3 in DNA: TGCGCCAGCAGCAAGCGGGGGGGATACGAGCAGTACTTC.

V usage is TRBV7-2 and J usage is TRBJ1-1, with D uncertain. The CDR3 covers 14 residues. Germline lookup yields CDR1 SGHTA and CDR2 FQGNSA. V lost 3 bases to trimming and J lost 4 bases, with 12 bases between them. The CDR3 reads CASSFGGRGTEAFF. CDR3 sequence (DNA): TGTGCCAGCAGCTTTGGAGGTCGGGGCACTGAAGCTTTCTTT.

This chain links TRBV7-6 with TRBJ1-2; TRBD1 matches 9 bases. Germline CDR1 and CDR2: SGHVS and FNYEAQ. The CDR3 runs to 15 residues. V dropped 5 bases and J dropped 4; count of bases not matched to a gene: 8. The CDR3 nucleotides are TGTGCCAGCAGCGAAGGGACAGGGAGAATCTATGGCTACACCTTC. Protein: CASSEGTGRIYGYTF.

DNA for the CDR3: TGTGCCAGCAGGGCCGGACAGGGCGGCTACGAGCAGTACTTC. Its translation: CASRAGQGGYEQYF. V gene TRBV2 combines with J gene TRBJ2-7; 8 bases agree with TRBD1. V shed 6 bases and J 3 bases; nucleotides not matched to a gene: 7. This CDR3 region has 14 residues. CDR1 SNHLY and CDR2 FYNNEI come from the germline V gene. Full variable domain (remainder filled in from reference TRBV2 and TRBJ2-7): EPEVTQTPSHQVTQMGQEVILRCVPISNHLYFYWYRQILGQKVEFLVSFYNNEISEKSEIFDDQFSVERPDGSNFTLKIRSTKLEDSAMYFCASRAGQGGYEQYFGPGTRLTVT.

Note on this clone: Other nucleotide sequences in the sample specify the same CDR3. J is TRBJ1-3 and V is TRBV5-1; 7 nucleotides match TRBD1. The CDR3 has 14 amino acids. Germline-derived CDR1 and CDR2 are SGHRS and YFSETQ. The junction had 1 base not matched to a gene; V was cut back by 0 bases and J by 4 bases. Here the CDR3 reads CASSLAGGGNTIYF. In nucleotides, the CDR3 is TGCGCCAGCAGCTTGGCAGGGGGAGGAAACACCATATATTTT.

This clone was observed a few times. The chain recombines TRBV18 with TRBJ1-6; D not resolved. Germline-derived CDR1 and CDR2 are KGHSH and LQKENI. V lost 6 bases and J 10 bases, leaving 16 bases between the germline ends. This CDR3 is 14 amino acids long. This CDR3 reads CASSLADWGSPLHF. The CDR3 DNA reads as TGTGCCAGCTCCCTAGCTGATTGGGGATCACCCCTCCACTTT.

This chain uses TRBV7-2 with TRBJ1-2, with 9 bases identical to TRBD1. The germline gives CDR1 SGHTA, CDR2 FQGNSA. The length of the CDR3 is 16 residues. The J segment lost 4 bases and the V segment lost 3 bases, leaving 9 bases of the junction unmatched. The CDR3 DNA follows: TGTGCCAGCAGCTTGGGACAGGGTGGAAGTGGCTATGGCTACACCTTC. It is translated as CASSLGQGGSGYGYTF.

The V call is TRBV7-8, the J call TRBJ2-7; D uncertain. This CDR3 contains 13 residues. Germline CDR1 SGHVS, CDR2 FQNEAQ. V lost 3 bases to trimming and J lost 3 bases, with 9 bases between them. The CDR3 nucleotides are TGTGCCAGCAGCTTGGCAGGATACTACGAGCAGTACTTC. It translates to CASSLAGYYEQYF.

The V and J genes are TRBV18 and TRBJ2-7; 9 bases match TRBD1. Germline V CDR1 and CDR2: KGHSH, LQKENI. The CDR3 runs 16 residues. V trimming: 3 bases; J trimming: 6 bases; junction bases outside the gene matches: 12. CDR3 nucleotide sequence: TGTGCCAGCTCACCGGGGACAGGGAATCCTCTTGGCGAGCAGTACTTC. It codes for CASSPGTGNPLGEQYF.

V usage is TRBV30 and J usage is TRBJ2-3; tentatively, D is TRBD1 (6 bases). This CDR3 is 14 amino acids long. V was clipped by 0 bases and J by 4 bases, with 11 bases between them. Germline V gives CDR1 GTSNPN, CDR2 SVGIG (reference sequence). The CDR3 DNA reads TGTGCCTGGAGTGTAGGGGGTCTCTCAGATACGCAGTATTTT. As protein: CAWSVGGLSDTQYF.

The genes are TRBV7-2 and TRBJ2-2; tentative D call: TRBD1 (5 bases). The V gene's germline CDR1 is SGHTA and CDR2 FQGNSA. The CDR3 loop spans 15 amino acids. V was pared by 3 bases and J by 6 bases, with 14 bases between. DNA for the CDR3: TGTGCCAGCAGCTTCTTAGGCAGGGTGTCCGGGGAGCTGTTTTTT. This encodes CASSFLGRVSGELFF.

This clone was picked up a small number of times. This chain uses TRBV18 with TRBJ1-2, with a possible D match to TRBD1 (5 bases). The germline V and J ends were trimmed by 6 bases and 4 bases, with 12 bases remaining between them. Germline V gives CDR1 KGHSH, CDR2 LQKENI. The CDR3 runs to 13 residues. CDR3 residues: CASSPTGFYGYTF. CDR3 nucleotide sequence: TGTGCCAGCTCCCCCACAGGATTCTATGGCTACACCTTC.

The chain combines TRBV12-5 with TRBJ1-6; a weak D match, TRBD1 (6 bases). Per the germline V gene, CDR1 is LGHNT and CDR2 is FRNRAP. Trimming removed 3 bases at V and 8 bases at J, with 11 bases between. The CDR3 consists of 14 residues. The CDR3 spells CASGLGGVDSPLHF. The CDR3 region has the DNA TGTGCTAGTGGTTTAGGGGGGGTTGATTCACCCCTCCACTTT.

Concerning this clone itself: Relative to the germline gene, one junction end is altered; a read error may explain this. The V gene is TRBV7-2, the J gene TRBJ2-5; 11 bases are shared with TRBD2. The CDR3 spans 14 residues. CDR1 and CDR2 (germline): SGHTA, FQGNSA. The CDR3: CASSQEASGGTEYF. CDR3 sequence (DNA): TGTGCCAGCAGCCAAGAGGCTAGCGGGGGGACCGAGTACTTC. The full variable domain, in which reference TRBV7-2 and TRBJ2-5 provide the parts outside the CDR3, is GAGVSQSPSNKVTEKGKDVELRCDPISGHTALYWYRQSLGQGLEFLIYFQGNSAPDKSGLPSDRFSAERTGGSVSTLTIQRTQQEDSAVYLCASSQEASGGTEYFGPGTRLLVL.

This chain connects TRBV25-1 to TRBJ1-2; 9 nucleotides match TRBD1. Germline V CDR1 and CDR2: MGHDK, SYGVNS. The CDR3 has 16 residues. The ends lost 4 bases at V and 7 bases at J; junction bases unmatched: 13. The CDR3, as DNA: TGTGCCAGCAGTGCCCCCGGGACAGGGTCTTTCGGTGGCTACACCTTC. The encoded protein is CASSAPGTGSFGGYTF.

This clone was detected once. The rearrangement links TRBV4-1 to TRBJ2-1, with a weak D call TRBD2 (5 bases). CDR1 and CDR2 (germline): MGHRA, YSYEKL. V was cut by 4 bases and J by 5 bases, with 15 bases left in between. The CDR3 has 15 amino acids. CDR3: CASSPVIVGDNEQFF. Written as DNA, the CDR3 is TGCGCCAGCAGCCCCGTCATAGTCGGGGACAATGAGCAGTTCTTC.

The chain uses TRBV28 and TRBJ1-1, with a possible D match to TRBD1 (5 bases). The CDR3 runs to 16 residues. CDR1 is MDHEN, CDR2 SYDVKM, per germline. Trimming took 7 bases from V and 1 from J, leaving 19 bases between them. Here the CDR3 reads CASMGLRETRNTEAFF. The CDR3 region has the DNA TGTGCCAGCATGGGACTCCGAGAAACAAGGAACACTGAAGCTTTCTTT.

V usage is TRBV28 and J usage is TRBJ1-1; 10 bases agree with TRBD1. After removal of 5 bases from V and 12 bases from J, the junction contained 15 bases not matched to a gene. The CDR3 is 15 residues long. Germline values: CDR1 MDHEN, CDR2 SYDVKM. The CDR3 sequence is CASSPQTGTGVGTFF. In DNA, the CDR3 is TGTGCCAGCAGTCCCCAAACCGGGACAGGGGTAGGTACTTTCTTT.

About this clone itself: The junction departs from germline at one end; a sequencing error may be responsible. This chain links TRBV20-1 with TRBJ1-2, with D possibly TRBD1 on 5 matching bases. The length of the CDR3 is 11 residues. Germline assignment: CDR1 DFQATT and CDR2 SNEGSKA (reference sequence). CDR3 amino acids: CSASSTTEAPF. The CDR3, as DNA: TGCAGTGCTTCTTCGACGACAGAGGCTCCCTTC.

There are a few counts of this clone. The rearrangement links TRBV7-9 to TRBJ2-2; perhaps TRBD1 as D (5 bases). V was trimmed by 1 base and J by 3 bases, leaving 15 bases between them. From germline, CDR1 is SEHNR and CDR2 FQNEAQ (reference sequence). The CDR3 runs to 17 residues. The CDR3 nucleotides read TGTGCCAGCAGCTTAGTCAGGGTCCTGGCGGACACCGGGGAGCTGTTTTTT. It specifies CASSLVRVLADTGELFF.

In its sample, this clone was seen many times. This chain connects TRBV5-6 to TRBJ1-1; D not resolved. The CDR3 is 11 amino acids. The germline V and J ends were trimmed by 0 bases and 11 bases, with 8 bases remaining between them. From germline, CDR1 is SGHDT and CDR2 YYEEEE. CDR3: CASSLASRAFF. The DNA of the CDR3 is TGTGCCAGCAGCTTGGCAAGTCGGGCTTTCTTT. Drawing the rest from reference TRBV5-6 and TRBJ1-1, the complete variable domain is DAGVTQSPTHLIKTRGQQVTLRCSPKSGHDTVSWYQQALGQGPQFIFQYYEEEERQRGNFPDRFSGHQFPNYSSELNVNALLLGDSALYLCASSLASRAFFGQGTRLTVV.